The T cell receptor beta chain under discussion was sequenced for a study of Graves' ophthalmopathy and Graves' hyperthyroidism. Whole-study results and caveats: The authors also found most expanded thyroid clonotypes above 0.001 frequency in blood.

Amplifying from RNA transcripts, the study obtained TCR beta CDR3 regions. Amplification began with first-round RT-PCR using HTBI primers, then second-round multiplex PCR was performed. From the multiplex PCR reads, TCRdb called clonotypes with MiXCR, one entry per CDR3 protein. The sample yields around 470,000 distinct CDR3 sequences, roughly an eighth seen once. Other autoimmune diseases, uncontrolled infections, pregnancy or lactation ruled patients out of participation. As to this clonotype: Its antigen remains unidentified.

In germline, CDR1 is LGHNA, CDR2 YSLEER. The CDR3 sequence is 19 residues long. V was cut by 0 bases and J by 2 bases, with 17 bases left in between. The sequence came from a woman in her twenties or thirties with Graves' ophthalmopathy. V and J are TRBV4-3 and TRBJ1-6; D not certain. The sample was blood. The CDR3 region is CASSQEASGSFTYNSPLHF. The DNA of the CDR3 is TGCGCCAGCAGCCAAGAAGCGTCGGGGAGTTTCACCTATAATTCACCCCTCCACTTT.